The rows below give T cell receptor beta chains drawn from one sample of a study of blood T cell repertoires in COVID-19. The method was immunoSEQ multiplex PCR; TCRdb's version includes in-frame clones alone and lacks a portion of them. Of roughly 200,000 clones listed, 85% to 95% are singletons. The material sequenced was peripheral blood. The receptors originated from a man aged 25-40 years with COVID-19, enrolled during active disease. The CDR3 runs from the conserved cysteine through the conserved F or W. The D gene is left open where the match is weak.

TRBD1	TRBJ1-6	TRBV19	14	TGTGCCGCAGGGGACCGGACAGGGAACTCCCCCCTCCACTTT	CAAGDRTGNSPLHF
TRBD1	TRBJ1-5	TRBV4-1	18	TGCGCCAGCAGCCAACCGGGACAGCCCCTTAGGAGCAATCAGCCCCAGCATTTT	CASSQPGQPLRSNQPQHF
TRBD2	TRBJ2-5	TRBV14	14	TGTGCCAGCAGCCAACGGCGGGGGTTCGAGACCCAGTACTTC	CASSQRRGFETQYF
-	TRBJ2-5	TRBV20-1	12	TGCAGTGCTAGTGGCAGCCAAGAGACCCAGTACTTC	CSASGSQETQYF
-	TRBJ1-2	TRBV6-5	14	TGTGCCAGCAGTTACTCGGGCGGGAACTATGGCTACACCTTC	CASSYSGGNYGYTF
-	TRBJ1-3	TRBV9	14	TGTGCCAGCAGCGTACAGGGCTCTGGAAACACCATATATTTT	CASSVQGSGNTIYF
-	TRBJ1-1	TRBV5-1	13	TGCGCCAGCAGCATAGGAGAGGACACTGAAGCTTTCTTT	CASSIGEDTEAFF
-	TRBJ1-1	TRBV5-1	15	TGCGCCAGCAGCTTGTCTGGACTTATGAACACTGAAGCTTTCTTT	CASSLSGLMNTEAFF
-	TRBJ1-2	TRBV5-5	16	TGTGCCAGCAGCTTGGGTATTCAGGGGCCCAACTATGGCTACACCTTC	CASSLGIQGPNYGYTF
-	TRBJ1-6	TRBV3-1/TRBV3-2	15	TGTGCCAGCAGCTCAGCGAGCTCCTATAATTCACCCCTCCACTTT	CASSSASSYNSPLHF
TRBD2	TRBJ2-7	TRBV3-1/TRBV3-2	18	TGTGCCAGCAGCCAAGAGTGGCTAGCGGGGGGGCCCTCGTACGAGCAGTACTTC	CASSQEWLAGGPSYEQYF
-	TRBJ2-1	TRBV21-1	15	TGTGCCAGCAGCAGCCGGGACAGGACGTACAATGAGCAGTTCTTC	CASSSRDRTYNEQFF
TRBD1	TRBJ1-6	TRBV28	15	TGTGCCAGCGTAATCCGACAGGGTCTGGGTTCACCCCTCCACTTT	CASVIRQGLGSPLHF
-	TRBJ1-2	TRBV5-4	13	TGTGCCAGCAGCTTGCAGGGGAGTTATGGCTACACCTTC	CASSLQGSYGYTF
-	TRBJ1-5	TRBV18	16	TGTGCCAGCTCACCACAAGGAGGCGGGAACAATCAGCCCCAGCATTTT	CASSPQGGGNNQPQHF
TRBD2	TRBJ2-1	TRBV12-5	14	TGTGCTAGTAGACCGCGGGAGATAAACAATGAGCAGTTCTTC	CASRPREINNEQFF
-	TRBJ1-2	TRBV15	13	TGTGCCACCAGCAGTTTGGGGGGGCAGGGCTACACCTTC	CATSSLGGQGYTF
-	TRBJ2-5	TRBV5-1	13	TGCGCCAGCAGCTTCGCTAGGGGAGAGACCCAGTACTTC	CASSFARGETQYF
TRBD1	TRBJ2-7	TRBV4-2	14	TGTGCCAGCAGCCAAGGGCAGGGGGACTACGAGCAGTACTTC	CASSQGQGDYEQYF
-	TRBJ2-3	TRBV6-2/TRBV6-3	12	TGTGCCAGCAGTTTCCCCGCGGGTACGCAGTATTTT	CASSFPAGTQYF
TRBD1	TRBJ2-3	TRBV5-4	15	TGTGCCAGCAGCTTGGCCAGGGGGCGGACAGATACGCAGTATTTT	CASSLARGRTDTQYF
-	TRBJ2-3	TRBV9	16	TGTGCCAGCAGCGCTTCCGGGACTTCGATGGCTGGTACGCAGTATTTT	CASSASGTSMAGTQYF
-	TRBJ2-3	TRBV7-2	16	TGTGCCAGCAGCTTAGCGCTGGGGCCCCGGACAAATACGCAGTATTTT	CASSLALGPRTNTQYF